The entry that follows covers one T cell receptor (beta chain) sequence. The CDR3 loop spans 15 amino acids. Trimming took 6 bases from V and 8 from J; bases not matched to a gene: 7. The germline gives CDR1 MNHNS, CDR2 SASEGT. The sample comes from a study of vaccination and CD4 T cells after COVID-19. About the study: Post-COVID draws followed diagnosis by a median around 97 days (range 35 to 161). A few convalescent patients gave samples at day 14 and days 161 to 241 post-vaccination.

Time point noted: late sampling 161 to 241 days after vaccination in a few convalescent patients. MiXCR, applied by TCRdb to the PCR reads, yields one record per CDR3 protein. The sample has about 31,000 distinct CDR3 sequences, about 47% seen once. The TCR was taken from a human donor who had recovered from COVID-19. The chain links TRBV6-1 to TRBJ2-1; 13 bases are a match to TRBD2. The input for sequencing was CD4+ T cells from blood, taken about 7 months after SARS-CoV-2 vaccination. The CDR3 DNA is TGTGCCAGCAGAGGACTAGCGGGAGAAGTTGATGAGCAGTTCTTC. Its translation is CASRGLAGEVDEQFF.